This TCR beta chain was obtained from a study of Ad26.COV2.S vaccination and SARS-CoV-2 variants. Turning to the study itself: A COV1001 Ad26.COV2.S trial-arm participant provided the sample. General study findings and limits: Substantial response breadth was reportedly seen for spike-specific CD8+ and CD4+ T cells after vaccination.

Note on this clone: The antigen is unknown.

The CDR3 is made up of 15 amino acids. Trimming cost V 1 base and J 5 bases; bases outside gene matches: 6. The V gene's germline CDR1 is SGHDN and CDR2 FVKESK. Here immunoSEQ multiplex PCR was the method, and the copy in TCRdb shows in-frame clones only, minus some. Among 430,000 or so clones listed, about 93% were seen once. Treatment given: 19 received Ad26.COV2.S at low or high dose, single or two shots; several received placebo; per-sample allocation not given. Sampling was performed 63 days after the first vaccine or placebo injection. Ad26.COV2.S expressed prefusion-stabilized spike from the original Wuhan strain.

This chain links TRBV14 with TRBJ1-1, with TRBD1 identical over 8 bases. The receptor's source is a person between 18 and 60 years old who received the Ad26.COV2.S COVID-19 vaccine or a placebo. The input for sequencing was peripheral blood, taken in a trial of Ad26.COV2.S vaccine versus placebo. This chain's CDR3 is CASSQVGRGQTEAFF. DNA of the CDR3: TGTGCCAGCAGCCAAGTAGGCAGGGGGCAGACTGAAGCTTTCTTT.